The sample holds many counts of the clone carrying this T cell receptor beta chain. The J segment lost 4 bases and the V segment lost 2 bases, leaving 9 bases of the junction unmatched. The CDR3 contains 16 residues. Per the germline V gene, CDR1 is DFQATT and CDR2 is SNEGSKA (reference sequence). This sample was included in a study of molecular identifiers for immune sequencing clone quantification. Whole-study context: Replicates split RNA from roughly 20,000 or 100,000 naive CD8 cells five ways, and the researchers sequenced four portions.

TCRdb recomputed calls from the PCR reads with MiXCR, one row per CDR3 protein. The repertoire holds 250,000 to 350,000 distinct CDR3 sequences, with about 20% as singletons. Sequencing was carried out using naive CD8+ T cells from blood, with Jurkat cell RNA spiked in. Subset defined: FACS-sorted CD8+CD4-CCR7+CD45RA+ naive T cells. The clonotype comes from a human donor in good health. Some libraries in this study had Jurkat cell RNA spiked in. This chain uses TRBV20-1 with TRBJ2-3; 10 nucleotides line up with TRBD1. The CDR3 DNA sequence: TGCAGTGCTAGACCGGACAGGGGGTACGAAGCAGATACGCAGTATTTT. Translated: CSARPDRGYEADTQYF.